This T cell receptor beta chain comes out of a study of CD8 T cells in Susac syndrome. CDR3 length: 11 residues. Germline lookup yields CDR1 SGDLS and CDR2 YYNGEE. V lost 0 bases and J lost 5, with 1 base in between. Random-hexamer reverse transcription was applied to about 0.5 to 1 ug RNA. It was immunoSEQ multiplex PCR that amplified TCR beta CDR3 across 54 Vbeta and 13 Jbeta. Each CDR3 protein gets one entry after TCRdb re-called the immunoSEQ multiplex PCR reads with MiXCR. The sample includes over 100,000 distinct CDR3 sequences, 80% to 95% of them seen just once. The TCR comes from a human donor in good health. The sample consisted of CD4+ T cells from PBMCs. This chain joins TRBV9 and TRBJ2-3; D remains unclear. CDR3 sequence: CASSVEDTQYF. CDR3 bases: TGTGCCAGCAGCGTAGAAGATACGCAGTATTTT.